This TCR beta chain was recovered during a study of CXCR3-negative and CXCR3-positive naive CD8 T cells. The study's findings and limits: CXCR3-expressing naive cells carried TRB CDR3s more hydrophobic than those of CXCR3-negative naive cells.

Researchers prepared the TRB cDNA libraries using 5' RACE with UMI labels. Each CDR3 protein gets one entry in TCRdb, which reprocessed the 5' RACE reads and gives no DNA. In total, the table holds about 130,000 distinct CDR3 sequences. On this clonotype: Its antigen is not identified.

The V gene's germline CDR1 is GTSNPN and CDR2 SVGIG (reference sequence). The length of the CDR3 is 12 residues. Naive CD8+ T cells displayed a CD45RO-CCR7+CD27+CD95- phenotype. The chain couples TRBV30 to TRBJ2-7. The specimen was naive CXCR3+ CD8+ T cells from blood. This sample's subset: CD45RO-CCR7+CD27+CD95- naive CD8+ T cells expressing CXCR3 (TNR3+). This sequence originates from a human donor in good health. Some clones in this sample may be carry-over from other donors' samples. Here the CDR3 reads CAWSEQGNEQYF.